This T cell receptor (beta chain) is drawn from a study of T-cell memory formation after mild COVID-19. A single record per CDR3 protein comes from TCRdb applying MiXCR to the 5' RACE reads. The sample carries roughly 600,000 distinct CDR3 sequences, over 15% recorded once. The CDR3 has 16 residues. The TCR originated in an adult woman who had mild COVID-19 (a few samples of this study predate the infection). Cell type and time point are not known. Sequenced input: PBMCs or a T cell subset sorted from them (not recorded which). The V call is TRBV21-1, the J call TRBJ2-4. TRBV21-1 is recorded as a pseudogene. For the CDR3, the DNA is TGTGCCAGCAGCAAAAAAGAGTGCAGTATCCGAAACATTCAGTACTTC. Its protein is CASSKKECSIRNIQYF.